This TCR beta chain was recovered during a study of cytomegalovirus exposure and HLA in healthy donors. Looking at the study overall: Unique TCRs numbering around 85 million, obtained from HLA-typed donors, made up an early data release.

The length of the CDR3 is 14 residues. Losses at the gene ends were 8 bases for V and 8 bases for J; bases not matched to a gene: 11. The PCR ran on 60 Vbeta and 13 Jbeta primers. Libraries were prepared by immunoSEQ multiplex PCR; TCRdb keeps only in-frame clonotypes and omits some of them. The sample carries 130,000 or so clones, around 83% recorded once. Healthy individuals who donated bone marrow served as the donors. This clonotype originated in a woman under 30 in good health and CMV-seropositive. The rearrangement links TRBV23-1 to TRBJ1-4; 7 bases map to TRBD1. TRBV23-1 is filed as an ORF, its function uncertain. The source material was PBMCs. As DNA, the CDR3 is TGCGCCAGCGATCGACGGACAGGTTGGGAAAAACTGTTTTTT. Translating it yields CASDRRTGWEKLFF.